The clone carrying this T cell receptor beta chain was found many times. Its antigen is as yet unknown. Uncontrolled infections, other autoimmune diseases, pregnancy or lactation led to exclusion of patients. The blood sample was taken at first hyperthyroidism diagnosis, before any ophthalmopathy symptoms. Germline CDR1 reads SGHTA; CDR2 reads FQGNSA. The CDR3 is made up of 13 amino acids. V lost 5 bases and J lost 7, with 12 bases in between. This entry comes from a study of T cells in Graves' hyperthyroidism and ophthalmopathy. Study-wide context: Peripheral blood was obtained at initial diagnosis, preceding any treatment. General study results and limits: Most thyroid clonotypes expanded above 0.001 were also detected in blood.

Researchers amplified the TCR beta CDR3 regions from RNA transcripts. When the TCR CDR3 underwent first-round RT-PCR, the HTBI primer set was used. TCRdb re-called the multiplex PCR reads through MiXCR, storing one row per CDR3 protein. The sample holds 370,000 or so distinct CDR3 sequences, roughly 14% seen once. The sequence was collected from a young man with Graves' hyperthyroidism that later progressed to Graves' ophthalmopathy. The chain has TRBV7-2 and TRBJ1-5; D not certain. Material for sequencing was blood. The CDR3 here is CASSVQQRQPQHF. CDR3 nucleotides: TGTGCCAGCAGCGTCCAACAGAGGCAGCCCCAGCATTTT. Full variable domain (outside the CDR3, taken from reference TRBV7-2 and TRBJ1-5): GAGVSQSPSNKVTEKGKDVELRCDPISGHTALYWYRQSLGQGLEFLIYFQGNSAPDKSGLPSDRFSAERTGGSVSTLTIQRTQQEDSAVYLCASSVQQRQPQHFGDGTRLSIL.